These T cell receptor beta chains were read from a single sample in a study of OX40 agonist ivuxolimab in advanced cancers. Produced via immunoSEQ multiplex PCR; TCRdb's table is partial and in-frame only. The sample includes about 64,000 clones, approximately 88% seen only once; the top ten take about 2.7%. The sequenced sample was CD4+ or CD8+ T cells sorted from blood, obtained in a trial of the OX40 agonist ivuxolimab. These TCRs come from an adult with an advanced solid tumor such as melanoma, head and neck, liver or kidney cancer. Both conserved end residues are part of each CDR3. D genes are given only for firm matches. The listing skips clone size in some rows; elsewhere it reads once, few, many or a size class.

clone size: NA; CDR3 length: 14; D gene: NA; J gene: TRBJ2-3; V gene: TRBV6-1; CDR3 protein: CASSASGSTDTQYF; CDR3 DNA: TGTGCCAGCAGTGCCAGCGGGAGCACAGATACGCAGTATTTT
clone size: NA; CDR3 length: 15; D gene: TRBD1; J gene: TRBJ2-3; V gene: TRBV7-9; CDR3 protein: CASSLDRGATDTQYF; CDR3 DNA: TGTGCCAGCAGCTTAGACAGGGGTGCCACAGATACGCAGTATTTT
clone size: once; CDR3 length: 15; D gene: NA; J gene: TRBJ2-2; V gene: TRBV7-2; CDR3 protein: CASSLGVRHTGELFF; CDR3 DNA: TGTGCCAGCAGCTTAGGAGTCAGACACACCGGGGAGCTGTTTTTT
clone size: NA; CDR3 length: 16; D gene: NA; J gene: TRBJ1-4; V gene: TRBV7-3; CDR3 protein: CASSALPQGGGEKLFF; CDR3 DNA: TGTGCCAGCAGCGCCCTCCCGCAGGGAGGAGGAGAAAAACTGTTTTTT
clone size: once; CDR3 length: 17; D gene: NA; J gene: TRBJ2-5; V gene: TRBV27; CDR3 protein: CASSSGTWDFAFETQYF; CDR3 DNA: TGTGCCAGCAGTTCCGGCACCTGGGACTTTGCATTTGAGACCCAGTACTTC
clone size: NA; CDR3 length: 14; D gene: NA; J gene: TRBJ1-5; V gene: TRBV28; CDR3 protein: CASSAAQGNQPQHF; CDR3 DNA: TGTGCCAGCAGTGCTGCGCAGGGGAATCAGCCCCAGCATTTT
clone size: NA; CDR3 length: 17; D gene: NA; J gene: TRBJ2-1; V gene: TRBV4-2; CDR3 protein: CASSQVSIAEHYNEQFF; CDR3 DNA: TGTGCCAGCAGCCAAGTGTCCATAGCGGAGCACTACAATGAGCAGTTCTTC
clone size: NA; CDR3 length: 15; D gene: NA; J gene: TRBJ2-2; V gene: TRBV11-3; CDR3 protein: CASSLSGANTGELFF; CDR3 DNA: TGTGCCAGCAGCTTATCAGGGGCGAACACCGGGGAGCTGTTTTTT
clone size: NA; CDR3 length: 15; D gene: NA; J gene: TRBJ1-1; V gene: TRBV11-2; CDR3 protein: CASSFGRDHNTEAFF; CDR3 DNA: TGTGCCAGCAGCTTTGGCCGGGATCATAACACTGAAGCTTTCTTT
clone size: NA; CDR3 length: 16; D gene: TRBD1; J gene: TRBJ2-1; V gene: TRBV6-5; CDR3 protein: CASSSLTGGSYNEQFF; CDR3 DNA: TGTGCCAGCAGTTCGCTTACAGGGGGCTCCTACAATGAGCAGTTCTTC
clone size: NA; CDR3 length: 17; D gene: TRBD1; J gene: TRBJ1-2; V gene: TRBV4-2; CDR3 protein: CASSQERWTGINYGYTF; CDR3 DNA: TGTGCCAGCAGCCAAGAGCGGTGGACAGGAATAAACTATGGCTACACCTTC
clone size: NA; CDR3 length: 17; D gene: NA; J gene: TRBJ2-5; V gene: TRBV28; CDR3 protein: CASSLSVTGTPQETQYF; CDR3 DNA: TGTGCCAGCAGTTTATCCGTAACCGGGACACCCCAAGAGACCCAGTACTTC
clone size: NA; CDR3 length: 13; D gene: NA; J gene: TRBJ1-1; V gene: TRBV18; CDR3 protein: CASSSGHNTEAFF; CDR3 DNA: TGTGCCAGCTCTTCCGGACACAACACTGAAGCTTTCTTT
clone size: NA; CDR3 length: 12; D gene: NA; J gene: TRBJ2-7; V gene: TRBV10-3; CDR3 protein: CAISRTDYEQYF; CDR3 DNA: TGTGCCATCAGCAGGACAGACTACGAGCAGTACTTC
clone size: NA; CDR3 length: 14; D gene: NA; J gene: TRBJ2-2; V gene: TRBV5-4; CDR3 protein: CASSFSGNTGELFF; CDR3 DNA: TGTGCCAGCAGCTTTTCAGGGAACACCGGGGAGCTGTTTTTT
clone size: NA; CDR3 length: 13; D gene: NA; J gene: TRBJ1-5; V gene: TRBV6-6; CDR3 protein: CASSVNTNQPQHF; CDR3 DNA: TGTGCCAGCAGTGTAAACACTAATCAGCCCCAGCATTTT
clone size: NA; CDR3 length: 14; D gene: NA; J gene: TRBJ1-2; V gene: TRBV7-8; CDR3 protein: CASSLGGLGQGYTF; CDR3 DNA: TGTGCCAGCAGCTTAGGCGGGCTCGGCCAGGGCTACACCTTC
clone size: NA; CDR3 length: 15; D gene: TRBD2; J gene: TRBJ2-3; V gene: TRBV27; CDR3 protein: CASYRTSGRIDTQYF; CDR3 DNA: TGTGCCAGCTACCGGACTAGCGGGAGGATAGATACGCAGTATTTT
clone size: NA; CDR3 length: 15; D gene: NA; J gene: TRBJ1-1; V gene: TRBV7-3; CDR3 protein: CASSLIPEMNTEAFF; CDR3 DNA: TGTGCCAGCAGCTTAATTCCCGAAATGAACACTGAAGCTTTCTTT
clone size: NA; CDR3 length: 13; D gene: NA; J gene: TRBJ1-6; V gene: TRBV2; CDR3 protein: CATHQGLMSPLHF; CDR3 DNA: TGTGCCACCCACCAGGGGCTGATGTCACCCCTCCACTTT
clone size: NA; CDR3 length: 12; D gene: NA; J gene: TRBJ1-2; V gene: TRBV30; CDR3 protein: CAWSRPLGGYTF; CDR3 DNA: TGTGCCTGGAGTCGGCCCCTCGGTGGCTACACCTTC
clone size: NA; CDR3 length: 17; D gene: TRBD1; J gene: TRBJ2-6; V gene: TRBV5-1; CDR3 protein: CASSHGQVVYGANVLTF; CDR3 DNA: TGCGCCAGCAGCCACGGACAGGTTGTGTATGGGGCCAACGTCCTGACTTTC
clone size: NA; CDR3 length: 16; D gene: NA; J gene: TRBJ1-5; V gene: TRBV19; CDR3 protein: CASSIYGQASNQPQHF; CDR3 DNA: TGTGCCAGTAGTATTTACGGGCAGGCTAGCAATCAGCCCCAGCATTTT
clone size: NA; CDR3 length: 16; D gene: NA; J gene: TRBJ2-5; V gene: TRBV6-1; CDR3 protein: CASSEAIWAVEETQYF; CDR3 DNA: TGTGCCAGCAGTGAAGCTATATGGGCCGTAGAAGAGACCCAGTACTTC
clone size: NA; CDR3 length: 13; D gene: NA; J gene: TRBJ1-6; V gene: TRBV30; CDR3 protein: CAWSVFEGSPLHF; CDR3 DNA: TGTGCCTGGAGTGTCTTTGAGGGATCACCCCTCCACTTT
clone size: few; CDR3 length: 11; D gene: NA; J gene: TRBJ2-5; V gene: TRBV5-4; CDR3 protein: CASSLVETQYF; CDR3 DNA: TGTGCCAGCAGCTTGGTCGAGACCCAGTACTTC
clone size: once; CDR3 length: 12; D gene: NA; J gene: TRBJ1-1; V gene: TRBV28; CDR3 protein: CASSGSGTEAFF; CDR3 DNA: TGTGCCAGCAGCGGGTCCGGCACTGAAGCTTTCTTT
clone size: NA; CDR3 length: 14; D gene: TRBD2; J gene: TRBJ2-7; V gene: TRBV6-1; CDR3 protein: CASRRLADSYEQYF; CDR3 DNA: TGTGCCAGCAGAAGACTAGCGGACTCCTACGAGCAGTACTTC